This paragraph reports one T cell receptor (beta chain). Clones were sequenced by immunoSEQ multiplex PCR, and TCRdb holds only the in-frame ones, with some missing. The sample has roughly 53,000 clones, roughly 92% seen once. This sample is drawn from a study of T cell changes during pregnancy in multiple sclerosis. CDR1 is SGHRS and CDR2 is YFSETQ in the germline V gene. J was trimmed by 2 bases and V by 0 bases; bases with no gene match: 11. CDR3 length: 19 residues. This material consisted of CD4+ T cells from peripheral blood mononuclear cells, taken in the third trimester of pregnancy. The rearrangement joins TRBV5-1 to TRBJ2-6, with 7 bases lining up with TRBD1. The receptor was isolated from a female donor with multiple sclerosis, enrolled in a pregnancy study. This CDR3 is CASSLGFSGGRTGANVLTF. DNA for the CDR3: TGCGCCAGCAGCTTGGGGTTTTCAGGGGGAAGAACTGGGGCCAACGTCCTGACTTTC.